This entry lists 24 T cell receptor beta chains sequenced from one sample in a study of post-analysis software for immune sequencing data. Study-wide results and limits: With TRBV5-6, TRBV5-1 and TRBV20-1 included, 5 or 6 TRBV segments were more frequent in patients than in controls.

Carried by the TCR beta cDNA libraries were unique molecular identifiers. MiXCR, run by TCRdb on the PCR reads, gives a single entry per CDR3 protein. The sample consists of some 690,000 distinct CDR3 sequences, 59% of them appearing once. Antigens for these TCRs are unknown. The sequenced material came from blood. Source of these receptors: a girl under 10 years old with multiple sclerosis.

The chain carries TRBV7-2 and TRBJ2-7; 7 bases are a match to TRBD1. This CDR3 spans 15 amino acids. Trimming at V came to 0 bases and at J to 2 bases, leaving 4 bases not matched to a gene. Per the germline V gene, CDR1 is SGHTA and CDR2 is FQGNSA. Written as DNA, the CDR3 is TGTGCCAGCAGCTTAGCCGCGACAGGGCCCTACGAGCAGTACTTC. This sequence encodes CASSLAATGPYEQYF.

This clonotype has more than one count but fewer than ten. J is TRBJ2-7 and V is TRBV5-1; D is uncertain. The CDR3 runs to 12 residues. CDR1 SGHRS and CDR2 YFSETQ come from the germline V gene. V lost 2 bases to trimming and J lost 2 bases, with 5 bases between them. This CDR3 is CASSFEPYEQYF. CDR3 DNA sequence: TGCGCCAGCAGCTTTGAACCCTACGAGCAGTACTTC.

As concerns this clonotype: Mismatch with germline at one junction end may stem from a read error. The DNA for the CDR3 is TGCAGTGCTCTGACTAGCGGGGGGGCCGGCTACAATGGGCAGTTCTTC. Translating it yields CSALTSGGAGYNGQFF. V gene TRBV20-1 combines with J gene TRBJ2-1; TRBD2 aligns across 14 bases. The length of the CDR3 is 16 residues. Germline V gives CDR1 DFQATT, CDR2 SNEGSKA (reference sequence).

V and J are TRBV2 and TRBJ2-7; D ambiguous. Germline V gene sequence: CDR1 SNHLY, CDR2 FYNNEI. Trimming cost V 4 bases and J 2 bases, with 12 bases left between them. The CDR3 sequence is 14 residues long. The CDR3 spells CASSASGFPYEQYF. In DNA form, the CDR3 reads TGTGCCAGCAGTGCCTCCGGGTTCCCCTACGAGCAGTACTTC. Based on the CDR3 plus reference TRBV2 and TRBJ2-7, the full variable domain is EPEVTQTPSHQVTQMGQEVILRCVPISNHLYFYWYRQILGQKVEFLVSFYNNEISEKSEIFDDQFSVERPDGSNFTLKIRSTKLEDSAMYFCASSASGFPYEQYFGPGTRLTVT.

This chain joins TRBV2 and TRBJ2-5; the D gene could be TRBD1 or TRBD2 (5 bases each). The CDR3 spans 13 residues. The germline V and J ends were trimmed by 6 bases and 4 bases, with 12 bases remaining between them. CDR1 and CDR2 (germline): SNHLY, FYNNEI. As DNA, the CDR3 is TGTGCCAGCAGGGTCGAGGGGAGAGAGACCCAGTACTTC. Translated, it gives CASRVEGRETQYF.

The chain combines TRBV5-6 with TRBJ2-5; 9 nucleotides line up with TRBD2. CDR3 size: 14 residues. Germline CDR1 reads SGHDT; CDR2 reads YYEEEE. V lost 3 bases, J lost 4 bases, and 4 bases stayed unmatched. This chain's CDR3 is CASSSGREGETQYF. CDR3 bases: TGTGCCAGCAGCTCCGGGCGGGAGGGAGAGACCCAGTACTTC.

The chain recombines TRBV13 with TRBJ2-7; a weak D match, TRBD2 (5 bases). V dropped 6 bases and J dropped 0 bases, with 12 bases sitting between them. This CDR3 is 14 amino acids long. Germline assignment: CDR1 PRHDT and CDR2 FYEKMQ (reference sequence). CDR3 sequence (DNA): TGTGCCAGCAGTCCTAGCTGGAGCTCCTACGAGCAGTACTTC. It specifies CASSPSWSSYEQYF.

The genes are TRBV12-3 or TRBV12-4 and TRBJ2-2; 9 bases are a match to TRBD2. CDR3 length equals 16 residues. After removal of 3 bases from V and 3 bases from J, the junction contained 5 bases not matched to a gene. This CDR3 reads CASSLASGRHTGELFF. CDR3 DNA sequence: TGTGCCAGCAGTTTGGCGAGCGGGAGGCACACCGGGGAGCTGTTTTTT.

CDR3 nucleotides: TGTGCCAGCAGCCTGACAGGGTTGGGGGTGAACACTGAAGCTTTCTTT. Translation gives CASSLTGLGVNTEAFF. V gene TRBV7-9 combines with J gene TRBJ1-1; TRBD1 agrees at 7 bases. The CDR3 is made up of 16 amino acids. V gave up 5 bases and J gave up 0 bases; unmatched junction bases: 9. Per germline, CDR1 SEHNR and CDR2 FQNEAQ (reference sequence).

This clonotype was observed a few times. The chain employs TRBV6-6 and TRBJ2-5; 11 bases agree with TRBD2. Germline assignment: CDR1 MNHNY and CDR2 SVGAGI (reference sequence). The CDR3 is 15 residues long. J lost 2 bases, V lost 5 bases, and 4 bases had no gene match. CDR3 protein: CASSPIAGGQETQYF. As DNA, the CDR3 is TGTGCCAGCAGTCCCATAGCGGGAGGGCAAGAGACCCAGTACTTC.

The V and J genes are TRBV12-3 or TRBV12-4 and TRBJ1-2; a possible D gene is TRBD1 (5 bases). Trimming removed 7 bases at V and 5 bases at J, with 14 bases between. CDR3 size: 13 residues. The CDR3 nucleotides are TGTGCCAGCATTAGCGGGGCGGGGTATGGCTACACCTTC. Its protein product is CASISGAGYGYTF.

The CDR3 region has the DNA TGTGCCAGCAGCCTTCCAGGGCGGTTGAACACTGAAGCTTTCTTT. It translates to CASSLPGRLNTEAFF. The V gene is TRBV12-3 or TRBV12-4, the J gene TRBJ1-1; weak D call: TRBD1 (5 bases). This CDR3 region has 15 residues. V was shortened by 6 bases and J by 0 bases, with 14 bases between the two germline ends.

This clonotype was seen only a few times. J is TRBJ1-2 and V is TRBV20-1; D gene uncertain. V gave up 3 bases and J gave up 2 bases, with 10 bases separating them. CDR1 and CDR2 from the germline V gene are DFQATT and SNEGSKA (reference sequence). This CDR3 contains 13 residues. CDR3 region: CSASAELNYGYTF. The CDR3 DNA reads TGCAGTGCTAGTGCAGAGCTAAACTATGGCTACACCTTC.

The rearrangement uses TRBV19 and TRBJ2-1; D unclear. The CDR3 loop spans 14 amino acids. Germline V gene data show CDR1 as LNHDA and CDR2 as SQIVND (reference sequence). The V end was cut by 9 bases, the J end by 10 bases, with 22 bases between. DNA of the CDR3: TGTGCCAGCACCAACTCGGAATCCTTTATCGAGCAGTTCTTC. It encodes CASTNSESFIEQFF.

The sample holds one count of this clonotype. V usage is TRBV19 and J usage is TRBJ1-5, with unresolved D. Trimming stripped 0 bases from V and 1 base from J, with 7 bases between. CDR1 and CDR2 from the germline V gene are LNHDA and SQIVND (reference sequence). The CDR3 covers 15 residues. The CDR3 nucleotides read TGTGCCAGTAGTATAGATTGGAGAAGCAATCAGCCCCAGCATTTT. Translating it yields CASSIDWRSNQPQHF.

V gene TRBV7-9 combines with J gene TRBJ2-5, with D possibly TRBD2 on 5 matching bases. The V end lost 4 bases, the J end lost 0 bases, and 15 bases lay between the germline ends. Germline CDR1 and CDR2: SEHNR and FQNEAQ (reference sequence). The CDR3 totals 16 residues. CDR3 sequence: CASSSVASLYQETQYF. The DNA of the CDR3 is TGTGCCAGCAGCTCGGTAGCGTCTTTGTACCAAGAGACCCAGTACTTC.

This chain connects TRBV29-1 to TRBJ1-1; tentative D call: TRBD1 (5 bases). Per the germline V gene, CDR1 is SQVTM and CDR2 is ANQGSEA. V lost 4 bases to trimming and J lost 10 bases, with 13 bases between them. This CDR3 is built from 11 residues. The DNA of the CDR3 is TGCAGCGTTGGCCAACAGGATGGAGCTTTCTTT. It specifies CSVGQQDGAFF.

The chain carries TRBV29-1 and TRBJ2-1; D possibly corresponds to TRBD1 (5 bases). Trimming removed 0 bases at V and 8 bases at J, with 11 bases between. Germline CDR1 is SQVTM and CDR2 is ANQGSEA. The CDR3 has 13 residues. Written as DNA, the CDR3 is TGCAGCGTTGAAGATTCAGGGATCGATGAGCAGTTCTTC. This sequence encodes CSVEDSGIDEQFF.

Regarding this clonotype: At one end, the junction sequence differs from germline, possibly due to a read error. The chain joins TRBV5-1 to TRBJ2-3; D remains ambiguous. This CDR3 is 16 amino acids long. The germline CDR1 and CDR2 sequences are SGHRS and YFSETQ. The CDR3, as DNA: TGCGCCAGCAGCGTAGTGTCCGCAGGCCCTATGGATACGCGGTATTTT. This gives the protein CASSVVSAGPMDTRYF. The whole variable domain, remainder taken from reference TRBV5-1 and TRBJ2-3, is KAGVTQTPRYLIKTRGQQVTLSCSPISGHRSVSWYQQTPGQGLQFLFEYFSETQRNKGNFPGRFSGRQFSNSRSEMNVSTLELGDSALYLCASSVVSAGPMDTRYFGPGTRLTVL.

V gene TRBV5-1 combines with J gene TRBJ2-7; 10 bases map to TRBD1. This CDR3 comprises 14 residues. After removal of 4 bases from V and 3 bases from J, the junction contained 4 bases not matched to a gene. Germline CDR1 and CDR2: SGHRS and YFSETQ. The CDR3 nucleotides read TGCGCCAGCAGCGTGGACAGGGGGGTCTACGAGCAGTACTTC. Translated: CASSVDRGVYEQYF.

This clonotype was picked up a small number of times. The chain is built from TRBV7-9 and TRBJ2-5, with TRBD1 identical over 9 bases. Trimming at V came to 10 bases and at J to 0 bases, leaving 6 bases not matched to a gene. There are 14 residues in the CDR3. Germline assignment: CDR1 SEHNR and CDR2 FQNEAQ (reference sequence). CDR3 amino acids: CATPGTGNQETQYF. The CDR3 nucleotides are TGTGCCACCCCCGGGACAGGGAACCAAGAGACCCAGTACTTC. The full variable domain, with the rest looked up from reference TRBV7-9 and TRBJ2-5, is DTGVSQNPRHKITKRGQNVTFRCDPISEHNRLYWYRQTLGQGPEFLTYFQNEAQLEKSRLLSDRFSAERPKGSFSTLEIQRTEQGDSAMYLCATPGTGNQETQYFGPGTRLLVL.

The chain has TRBV4-1 and TRBJ2-1; D is uncertain. Trimming removed 0 bases from V and 12 bases from J, with 15 bases in between. Per germline, CDR1 MGHRA and CDR2 YSYEKL. This CDR3 is 14 amino acids long. For the CDR3, the DNA is TGCGCCAGCAGCCAAGATCCGTATGAACAGCGGCAGTTCTTC. Residues: CASSQDPYEQRQFF.

The rearrangement uses TRBV6-1 and TRBJ1-1; perhaps TRBD1 as D (5 bases). This CDR3 spans 13 amino acids. V was clipped by 2 bases and J by 6 bases, with 10 bases between them. The germline V gene encodes CDR1 MNHNS and CDR2 SASEGT. DNA of the CDR3: TGTGCCAGCAGTGAACAGGGCGCCGCTGAAGCTTTCTTT. Its protein is CASSEQGAAEAFF.

The chain links TRBV29-1 to TRBJ2-7, with TRBD2 matching over 8 bases. Unmatched junction bases numbered 5, after V lost 6 bases and J lost 1 base. The germline V gene has CDR1 SQVTM and CDR2 ANQGSEA. The CDR3 has 13 residues. CDR3 bases: TGCAGCGTAATACTAGCGGCTTCCTACGAGCAGTACTTC. This translates into CSVILAASYEQYF.